The text below deals with one T cell receptor (beta chain). These data originate in a study of glioma-infiltrating T cells after dendritic cell vaccination. The wider study: Dendritic cell vaccination trial patients had either newly diagnosed or recurrent glioblastoma.

With V trimmed by 6 bases and J by 2 bases, 5 bases remained unmatched. The CDR3 totals 14 residues. Germline V gives CDR1 LNHDA, CDR2 SQIVND (reference sequence). Here immunoSEQ multiplex PCR was the method, and the copy in TCRdb shows in-frame clones only, minus some. The repertoire holds about 95,000 clones, with more than 75% as singletons. Sequenced material: blood, taken before dendritic cell vaccination. V usage is TRBV19 and J usage is TRBJ2-7, with 9 bases identical to TRBD1. This sequence was found in a human donor with glioblastoma. The CDR3 DNA is TGTGCCAGTAGCGGACAGGGGAGTACCTACGAGCAGTACTTC. This translates into CASSGQGSTYEQYF.